This section outlines one T cell receptor (beta chain) sequence together with its context. Its antigen remains unknown. Measured with immunoSEQ multiplex PCR; TCRdb has only the in-frame clones, and not every one. This sample yields under 35,000 clones, of which about 70% are seen a single time; roughly 5.1% belongs to the top ten. The sample originates from a study of radiotherapy plus CTLA-4 blockade in lung cancer. Study outcomes and limitations: Reportedly, early blood T cell clone dynamics best predicted response, with interferon-beta.

The germline V gene has CDR1 MNHEY and CDR2 SVGAGI. The V and J ends lost 3 bases and 4 bases, in that order; junction bases with no gene match: 7. The CDR3 length is 16 residues. The sample here was peripheral blood, taken from a patient treated with radiotherapy plus ipilimumab. The receptor comes from a human donor with non-small cell lung cancer whose response to radiotherapy plus ipilimumab could not be evaluated. This chain connects TRBV6-5 to TRBJ2-7, with 12 bases aligning to TRBD2. CDR3 sequence: CASSYQPTSGSYEQYF. Here the CDR3 DNA reads TGTGCCAGCAGTTATCAGCCGACTAGCGGGAGTTACGAGCAGTACTTC.